The T cell receptor (beta chain) under discussion was sequenced for a study of cytomegalovirus exposure and HLA in healthy donors. Study-level background: Unique TCR beta sequences numbering around 110 million came from around 180 million T cells in an earlier analysis. Overall study results and limits: The authors judged a highly shared variant cluster likely a sequencing artifact.

Primers included in the PCR were 60 Vbeta and 13 Jbeta primers. TCRdb's table, derived via immunoSEQ multiplex PCR, lists solely in-frame clones and lacks some. The data contain 150,000 to 200,000 clones, 68% of them singletons. This clone came up a few times. Its cognate antigen is unknown. This TCR derives from a man aged 50 or older in good health and CMV-seronegative. Sequenced: PBMCs.

Here the CDR3 reads CASSEQGFNEQYF. The CDR3 DNA sequence: TGCGCCAGCAGTGAGCAGGGTTTCAACGAGCAGTACTTC. The rearrangement links TRBV10-1 to TRBJ2-5, with TRBD1 as a possible D gene (5 bases). The assigned J gene may be wrong: the sequence end matches TRBJ2-7 better. Germline V gives CDR1 WNHNN, CDR2 SYGVQD (reference sequence). The CDR3 sequence is 13 residues long.